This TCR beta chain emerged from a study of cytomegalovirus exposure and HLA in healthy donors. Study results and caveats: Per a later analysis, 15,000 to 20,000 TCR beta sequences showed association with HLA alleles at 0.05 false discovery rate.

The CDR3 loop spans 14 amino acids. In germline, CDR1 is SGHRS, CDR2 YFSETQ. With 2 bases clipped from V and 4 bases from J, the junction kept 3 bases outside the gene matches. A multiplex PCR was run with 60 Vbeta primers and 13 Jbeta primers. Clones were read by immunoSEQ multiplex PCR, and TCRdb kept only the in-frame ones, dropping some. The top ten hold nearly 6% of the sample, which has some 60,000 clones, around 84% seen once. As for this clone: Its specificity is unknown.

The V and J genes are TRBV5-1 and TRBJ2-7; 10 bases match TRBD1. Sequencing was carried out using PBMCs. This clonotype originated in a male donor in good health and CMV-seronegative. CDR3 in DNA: TGCGCCAGCAGCTTACCGGGACAGGGGTACGAGCAGTACTTC. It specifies CASSLPGQGYEQYF. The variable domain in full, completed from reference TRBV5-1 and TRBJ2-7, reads KAGVTQTPRYLIKTRGQQVTLSCSPISGHRSVSWYQQTPGQGLQFLFEYFSETQRNKGNFPGRFSGRQFSNSRSEMNVSTLELGDSALYLCASSLPGQGYEQYFGPGTRLTVT.